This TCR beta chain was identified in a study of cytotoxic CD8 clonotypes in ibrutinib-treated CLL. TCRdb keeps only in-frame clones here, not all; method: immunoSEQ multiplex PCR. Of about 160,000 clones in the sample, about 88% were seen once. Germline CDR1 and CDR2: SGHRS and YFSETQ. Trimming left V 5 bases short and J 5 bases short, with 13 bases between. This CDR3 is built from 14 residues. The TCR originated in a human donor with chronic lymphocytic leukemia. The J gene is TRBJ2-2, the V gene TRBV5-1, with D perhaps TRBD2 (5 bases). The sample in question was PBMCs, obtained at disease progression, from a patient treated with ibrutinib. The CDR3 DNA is TGCGCCAGCAGTGGAGGCTCCGGGACCGGGGAGCTGTTTTTT. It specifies CASSGGSGTGELFF.